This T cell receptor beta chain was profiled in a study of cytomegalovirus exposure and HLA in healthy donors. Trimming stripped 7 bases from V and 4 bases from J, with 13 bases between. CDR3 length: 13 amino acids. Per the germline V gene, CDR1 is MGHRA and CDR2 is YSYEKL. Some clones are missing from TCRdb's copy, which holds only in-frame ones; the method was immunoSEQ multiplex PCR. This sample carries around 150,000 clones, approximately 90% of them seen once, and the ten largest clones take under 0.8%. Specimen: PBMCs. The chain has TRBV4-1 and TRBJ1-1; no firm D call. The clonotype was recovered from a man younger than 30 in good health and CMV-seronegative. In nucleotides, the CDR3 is TGCGCCAGCAATCGGGGTAATGTCACTGAAGCTTTCTTT. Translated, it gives CASNRGNVTEAFF.